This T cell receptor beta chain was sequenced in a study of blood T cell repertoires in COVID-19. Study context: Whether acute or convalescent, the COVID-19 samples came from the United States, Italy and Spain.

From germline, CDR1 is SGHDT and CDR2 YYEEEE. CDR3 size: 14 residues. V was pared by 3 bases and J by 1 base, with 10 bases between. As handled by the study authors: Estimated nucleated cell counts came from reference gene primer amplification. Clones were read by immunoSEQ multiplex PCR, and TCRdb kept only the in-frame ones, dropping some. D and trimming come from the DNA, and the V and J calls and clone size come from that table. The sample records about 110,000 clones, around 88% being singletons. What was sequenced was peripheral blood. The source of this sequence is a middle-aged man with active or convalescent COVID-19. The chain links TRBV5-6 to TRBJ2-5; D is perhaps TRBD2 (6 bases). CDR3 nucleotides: TGTGCCAGCAGCTCTATAGCGGTCCAAGAGACCCAGTACTTC. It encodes CASSSIAVQETQYF.